A selection of T cell receptor beta chains follows, all from one sample in a study of early T cells in non-severe SARS-CoV-2 infection. TCRdb independently ran MiXCR on the 5' RACE reads; one entry per CDR3 protein. The repertoire holds some 61,000 distinct CDR3 sequences, with 8.5% to 12% as singletons. The sample was whole blood. The receptors stem from an adult who was a healthcare worker with PCR-confirmed SARS-CoV-2 infection or an uninfected control (not recorded which). Both conserved end residues are part of each CDR3. D genes are given only for firm matches. Clone size appears in some rows only: once, few, many, or a class for an expanded clone.

J gene | clone size | V gene | D gene | CDR3 protein | CDR3 DNA
TRBJ2-5 | many | TRBV28 | TRBD2 | CASSGTSGSQETQYF | TGTGCCAGCAGCGGGACTAGCGGGAGTCAAGAGACCCAGTACTTC
TRBJ2-7 | many | TRBV29-1 | NA | CSVEARIGGEQYF | TGCAGCGTTGAAGCTCGGATAGGGGGCGAGCAGTACTTC
TRBJ2-5 | NA | TRBV11-3 | TRBD2 | CASSFPSGRFETQYF | TGTGCCAGCAGCTTCCCTAGCGGGAGGTTTGAGACCCAGTACTTC
TRBJ1-2 | NA | TRBV19 | NA | CASTRTSNYGYTF | TGTGCCAGTACCCGGACCTCTAACTATGGCTACACCTTC
TRBJ1-2 | NA | TRBV20-1 | TRBD1 | CSASAQGGGGYTF | TGCAGTGCTAGTGCTCAAGGGGGCGGTGGCTACACCTTC
TRBJ2-5 | many | TRBV15 | TRBD2 | CATSFRTSGRQETQYF | TGTGCCACCAGCTTTCGGACTAGCGGGAGGCAAGAGACCCAGTACTTC
TRBJ2-1 | many | TRBV18 | NA | CASSPPGRILNEQFF | TGTGCCAGCTCACCGCCGGGCAGGATCCTCAATGAGCAGTTCTTC
TRBJ2-7 | many | TRBV6-2/TRBV6-3 | NA | CASSNSYEQYF | TGTGCCAGCAGTAACTCCTACGAGCAGTACTTC
TRBJ2-1 | NA | TRBV5-1 | NA | CASSLDRAYNEQFF | TGCGCCAGCAGCTTGGACAGGGCCTACAATGAGCAGTTCTTC
TRBJ1-4 | many | TRBV20-1 | TRBD1 | CSAGGQGEGREKLFF | TGCAGTGCTGGAGGACAGGGGGAAGGTAGAGAAAAACTGTTTTTT
TRBJ2-3 | many | TRBV29-1 | NA | CSVDRQGTDTQYF | TGCAGCGTTGATCGGCAGGGGACAGATACGCAGTATTTT
TRBJ2-3 | few | TRBV9 | NA | CASSVVEGLNTQYF | TGTGCCAGCAGCGTAGTCGAGGGGTTGAATACGCAGTATTTT
TRBJ2-7 | NA | TRBV6-1 | TRBD2 | CASSEVASGFYEQYF | TGTGCCAGCAGTGAAGTGGCTAGCGGGTTCTACGAGCAGTACTTC
TRBJ2-5 | many | TRBV7-9 | TRBD1 | CATSRGQGPVETQYF | TGTGCCACGAGTCGGGGACAGGGTCCCGTGGAGACCCAGTACTTC
TRBJ1-2 | NA | TRBV2 | NA | CASSRTDNGYTF | TGTGCCAGCAGCAGGACAGACAATGGCTACACCTTC
TRBJ2-1 | few | TRBV5-1 | NA | CASSSQGSNEQFF | TGCGCCAGCAGCTCACAGGGCTCGAATGAGCAGTTCTTC
TRBJ2-1 | few | TRBV6-2/TRBV6-3 | NA | CASRASLGQFF | TGTGCCAGCAGGGCCTCCCTGGGGCAGTTCTTC
TRBJ2-2 | few | TRBV20-1 | TRBD1 | CSARAGTGTGELFF | TGCAGTGCTAGAGCAGGGACAGGCACCGGGGAGCTGTTTTTT
TRBJ2-5 | NA | TRBV7-9 | NA | CASSLTETQYF | TGTGCCAGCAGCTTAACTGAGACCCAGTACTTC
TRBJ2-4 | many | TRBV4-2 | NA | CASKRDGKGAKNIQYF | TGTGCCAGCAAACGCGATGGCAAGGGGGCCAAAAACATTCAGTACTTC
TRBJ2-1 | many | TRBV29-1 | TRBD2 | CSFLAGAEAYNEQFF | TGCAGCTTTTTAGCGGGGGCCGAAGCCTACAATGAGCAGTTCTTC
TRBJ1-6 | NA | TRBV12-3/TRBV12-4 | TRBD1 | CASSSGQGESPLHF | TGTGCCAGCAGCTCGGGACAGGGAGAATCACCCCTCCACTTT
TRBJ2-1 | many | TRBV5-4 | NA | CASSLETAYNEQFF | TGTGCCAGCAGCTTGGAGACAGCCTACAATGAGCAGTTCTTC
TRBJ2-1 | few | TRBV6-2/TRBV6-3 | TRBD2 | CASSYSLGTSGSDEQFF | TGTGCCAGCAGTTATAGCCTGGGGACTAGCGGGAGTGATGAGCAGTTCTTC
TRBJ1-2 | few | TRBV29-1 | NA | CSVPTGVGGYTF | TGCAGCGTGCCCACTGGGGTGGGCGGCTACACCTTC
TRBJ2-1 | many | TRBV20-1 | TRBD1 | CSAPAGHRGQSEQFF | TGCAGTGCCCCCGCCGGGCACAGGGGGCAGAGTGAGCAGTTCTTC
TRBJ2-7 | NA | TRBV5-1 | TRBD1 | CASSSGPGQTYEQYF | TGCGCCAGCAGCTCGGGCCCGGGACAGACCTACGAGCAGTACTTC
TRBJ1-6 | few | TRBV12-3/TRBV12-4 | NA | CASSWGSYNSPLHF | TGTGCCAGCAGTTGGGGGTCCTATAATTCACCCCTCCACTTT
TRBJ2-3 | NA | TRBV7-3 | NA | CASSKGPFTDTQYF | TGTGCCAGCAGCAAGGGACCCTTCACAGATACGCAGTATTTT
TRBJ2-2 | many | TRBV20-1 | TRBD1 | CSASLMGQGAGELFF | TGCAGTGCTAGTCTGATGGGACAGGGGGCCGGGGAGCTGTTTTTT
TRBJ2-5 | many | TRBV5-1 | NA | CASSFPFQETQYF | TGCGCCAGCAGCTTCCCGTTCCAAGAGACCCAGTACTTC
TRBJ2-1 | few | TRBV6-6 | NA | CASSRGTPQTGNEQFF | TGTGCCAGCAGCCGAGGGACTCCCCAGACCGGCAATGAGCAGTTCTTC